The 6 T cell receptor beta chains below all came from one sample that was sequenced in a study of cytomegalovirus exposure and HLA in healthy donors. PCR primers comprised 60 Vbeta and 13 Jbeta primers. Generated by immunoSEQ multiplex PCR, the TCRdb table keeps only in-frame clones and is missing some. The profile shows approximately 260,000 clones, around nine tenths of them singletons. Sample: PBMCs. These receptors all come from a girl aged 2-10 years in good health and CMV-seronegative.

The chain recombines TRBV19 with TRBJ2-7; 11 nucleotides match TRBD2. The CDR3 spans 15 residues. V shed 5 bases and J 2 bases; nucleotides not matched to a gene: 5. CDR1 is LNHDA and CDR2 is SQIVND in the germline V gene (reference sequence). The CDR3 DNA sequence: TGTGCCAGTAGTGTGACTAGCGGGATTGCCTACGAGCAGTACTTC. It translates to CASSVTSGIAYEQYF.

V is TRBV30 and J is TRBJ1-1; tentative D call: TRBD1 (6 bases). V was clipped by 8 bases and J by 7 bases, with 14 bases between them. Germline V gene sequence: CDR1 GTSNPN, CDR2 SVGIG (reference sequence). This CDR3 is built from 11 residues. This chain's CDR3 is CARQGQLEAFF. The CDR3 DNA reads TGTGCCCGACAAGGACAGCTTGAAGCTTTCTTT.

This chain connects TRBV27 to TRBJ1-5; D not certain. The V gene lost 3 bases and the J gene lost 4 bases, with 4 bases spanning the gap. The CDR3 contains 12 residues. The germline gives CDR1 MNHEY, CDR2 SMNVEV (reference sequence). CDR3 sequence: CASSFGNQPQHF. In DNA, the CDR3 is TGTGCCAGCAGTTTCGGGAATCAGCCCCAGCATTTT.

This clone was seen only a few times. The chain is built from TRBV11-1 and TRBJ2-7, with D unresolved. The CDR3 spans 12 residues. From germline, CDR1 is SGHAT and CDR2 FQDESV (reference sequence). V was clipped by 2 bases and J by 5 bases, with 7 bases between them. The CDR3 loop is CASSLNEHEQYF. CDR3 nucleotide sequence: TGTGCCAGCAGCTTAAATGAGCACGAGCAGTACTTC.

CDR3: CASSFGVDTEAFF. CDR3 nucleotide sequence: TGTGCCAGCAGTTTCGGGGTAGACACTGAAGCTTTCTTT. The J gene is TRBJ1-1, the V gene TRBV28; D not resolved. Between the trimmed V and J ends, which lost 3 bases and 3 bases, there was a span of 8 bases. This CDR3 is 13 amino acids long. CDR1 is MDHEN and CDR2 is SYDVKM in the germline V gene.

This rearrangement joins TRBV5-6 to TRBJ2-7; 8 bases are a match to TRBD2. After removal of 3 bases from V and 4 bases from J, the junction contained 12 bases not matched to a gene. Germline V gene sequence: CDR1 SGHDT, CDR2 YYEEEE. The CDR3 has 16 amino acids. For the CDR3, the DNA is TGTGCCAGCAGCTCCCGAGGGGGACTAGGAGGGTACGAGCAGTACTTC. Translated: CASSSRGGLGGYEQYF.